These T cell receptor beta chains were read from a single sample in a study of beta chain features in type 1 diabetes. Profiled with immunoSEQ multiplex PCR; TCRdb holds only in-frame clones, not every one. The data show a few hundred thousand clones, around 26% seen once. The sample was central memory CD4+ T cells from blood. All receptors come from a man between 25 and 39 years old in good health. CDR3s include the opening cysteine and the closing phenylalanine or tryptophan. Only some rows state a clone size, as once, few, many or a class for expanded clones.

v_call clone_size cdr3_aa
TRBV13 few CASSLRPGRTEAFF
TRBV4-1 . CASSPWDRGPSGNTIYF
TRBV25-1 . CASSVGQFYNEQFF
TRBV11-2 few CASSLEKGGSYEQYF
TRBV5-1 . CASSLSADTDTQYF
TRBV14 many CASSRLLAGGPNTQYF
TRBV10-3 . CATRDGKSTGELFF
TRBV7-2 few CASSPGTALQETQYF
TRBV10-2 few CASTEEELGFGGEAFF
TRBV5-4 . CASIPGWGLAHTDTQYF
TRBV19 . CASKLNTEAFF
TRBV18 few CASSQTTSGVYGYTF
TRBV30 . CAWVREYNEQFF
TRBV7-9 . CASSLGWQGQGIQYF
TRBV29-1 few CSVDNGGTGDEQYF
TRBV5-6 . CASSLGQVQETQYF
TRBV19 . CASTSTLAAYSYEQYF
TRBV18 . CASSTDREVGGYTF
TRBV2 . CASRGLAVNEQFF
TRBV7-8 few CASSFNVRGEKYF
TRBV7-9 . CASSFRQGDGYTF
TRBV29-1 . CSVSGQENTDTQYF
TRBV10-3 few CAISDPGLASSYEQYF
TRBV12-5 . CASGEGQGNIGEQYF
TRBV29-1 . CSGVQVNTEAFF
TRBV6-1 few CASSKSDGYGYTF
TRBV30 few CAWTFNSYEQYF
TRBV6-5 few CASSYSRESYLHF
TRBV5-1 . CASSETDSAYEQYF
TRBV7-9 few CASSPDRAQETQYF
TRBV11-1 . CASSLRGLAGGRPAELFF
TRBV7-7 . CASSLGRGSPLHF
TRBV10-1 . CASAGGTSYNEQFF
TRBV5-1 few CASSSISRGSTDTQYF
TRBV27 few CASSRLVADTQYF
TRBV11-2 once CASSLGGGAGDTQYF
TRBV7-2 few CASSAGLAGGTDTQYF
TRBV6-6 . CASSPPSSSTDTQYF
TRBV6-1 . CASSGSLNNQPQHF
TRBV19 . CASSIMTGGDGTEAFF
TRBV10-3 . CAISDYRDRGGHGAFF
TRBV27 once CASTPSRGVLSTYEQYF
TRBV18 many CASSVVYSNQPQHF
TRBV29-1 . CSGEGSQHGGETQYF
TRBV7-9 few CASSVTGGGTDTQYF
TRBV2 . CASSVTPGFTEAFF
TRBV5-1 many CASRTDTYEQYF
TRBV28 few CASSVLVAGTAYEQYF
TRBV5-6 many CASSPRRGARETQYF
TRBV18 . CASSPPGLAERLPNNEQFF
TRBV10-2 . CASSESKTPPRDNEQFF
TRBV5-1 few CASSLWAGYEQYF
TRBV29-1 few CSAPRGGTVSLETQYF
TRBV28 . CASFAGATYEQYF
TRBV27 . CASSPTTGGGNSPLHF